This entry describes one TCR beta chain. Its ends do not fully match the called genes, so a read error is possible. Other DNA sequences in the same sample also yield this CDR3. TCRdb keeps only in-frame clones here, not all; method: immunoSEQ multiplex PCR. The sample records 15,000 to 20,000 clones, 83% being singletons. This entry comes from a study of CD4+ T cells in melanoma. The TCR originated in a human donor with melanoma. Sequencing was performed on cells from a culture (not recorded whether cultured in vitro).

CDR3 sequence reads: CASSYSQRGSYEQYF. CDR3 sequence (DNA): TGTGCCAGCAGCTACTCCCAGCGGGGGAGTTACGAGCAGTACTTC. J is TRBJ2-7 and V is TRBV6-5, with 8 bases fitting TRBD2. Germline lookup yields CDR1 MNHEY and CDR2 SVGAGI. The CDR3 contains 15 residues.